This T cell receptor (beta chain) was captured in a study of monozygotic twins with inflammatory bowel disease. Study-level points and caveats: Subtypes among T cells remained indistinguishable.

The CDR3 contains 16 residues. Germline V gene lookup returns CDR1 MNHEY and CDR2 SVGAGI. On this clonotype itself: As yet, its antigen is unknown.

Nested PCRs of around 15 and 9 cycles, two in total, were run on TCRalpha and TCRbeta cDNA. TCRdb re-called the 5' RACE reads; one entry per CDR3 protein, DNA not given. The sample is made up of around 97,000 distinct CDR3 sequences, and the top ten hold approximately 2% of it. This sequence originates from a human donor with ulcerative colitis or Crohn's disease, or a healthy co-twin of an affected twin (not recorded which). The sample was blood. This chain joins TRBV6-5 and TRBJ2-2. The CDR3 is CASSYSTSTYAGELFF.